The next 29 T cell receptor beta chains were all read from a single sample in a study of OX40 agonist ivuxolimab in advanced cancers. The protocol was immunoSEQ multiplex PCR, while the TCRdb copy is restricted to in-frame clones and leaves out a portion. The table shows 15,000 to 20,000 clones, with around 80% occurring only once. The source material was CD4+ or CD8+ T cells sorted from blood, sampled in a trial of the OX40 agonist ivuxolimab. The receptors here all came from an adult with an advanced solid tumor such as melanoma, head and neck, liver or kidney cancer.

The chain employs TRBV7-2 and TRBJ2-1; TRBD1 aligns across 7 bases. Trimming took 1 base from V and 8 from J; bases not matched to a gene: 5. CDR1 is SGHTA and CDR2 is FQGNSA in the germline V gene. This CDR3 is 14 amino acids long. Written as DNA, the CDR3 is TGTGCCAGCAGCTTAGAGGGGGCGGTTCATGAGCAGTTCTTC. Protein product: CASSLEGAVHEQFF. The full variable domain, completed using reference TRBV7-2 and TRBJ2-1, is GAGVSQSPSNKVTEKGKDVELRCDPISGHTALYWYRQSLGQGLEFLIYFQGNSAPDKSGLPSDRFSAERTGGSVSTLTIQRTQQEDSAVYLCASSLEGAVHEQFFGPGTRLTVL.

The rearrangement joins TRBV6-5 to TRBJ2-2; D is possibly TRBD2 (5 bases). The CDR3 consists of 14 residues. The V end was cut by 4 bases, the J end by 0 bases, with 6 bases between. CDR1 MNHEY and CDR2 SVGAGI come from the germline V gene. This CDR3 reads CASSFGANTGELFF. The CDR3 bases are TGTGCCAGCAGTTTCGGGGCGAACACCGGGGAGCTGTTTTTT.

This rearrangement joins TRBV19 to TRBJ2-7, with TRBD2 matching 12 bases. J lost 2 bases, V lost 4 bases, and 3 bases had no gene match. The CDR3 covers 15 residues. The germline V gene encodes CDR1 LNHDA and CDR2 SQIVND (reference sequence). The CDR3 DNA sequence: TGTGCCAGTAGTACGACTAGCGGGAGTACCTACGAGCAGTACTTC. This gives the protein CASSTTSGSTYEQYF.

The V gene is TRBV7-6, the J gene TRBJ2-7, with D perhaps TRBD2 (6 bases). CDR3 length equals 14 residues. Trimming left V 0 bases short and J 4 bases short, with 10 bases between. Germline CDR1 reads SGHVS; CDR2 reads FNYEAQ. CDR3 protein: CASSLAGAGYEQYF. As DNA, the CDR3 is TGTGCCAGCAGCTTAGCCGGAGCGGGTTACGAGCAGTACTTC.

The chain is built from TRBV30 and TRBJ2-7; the match to TRBD2 covers 7 bases. The CDR3 is 12 residues long. Trimming took 4 bases from V and 5 from J; bases not matched to a gene: 5. Germline CDR1 is GTSNPN and CDR2 is SVGIG (reference sequence). CDR3 protein: CAWISGSHEQYF. CDR3 DNA sequence: TGTGCCTGGATTAGCGGGTCTCACGAGCAGTACTTC.

The chain carries TRBV9 and TRBJ2-5, with 12 positions matching TRBD1. The DNA end is a closer match to TRBJ2-7, so the J assignment may be wrong. The CDR3 consists of 16 residues. Germline CDR1 SGDLS, CDR2 YYNGEE. DNA of the CDR3: TGTGCCAGCAGCGTAGGCGGGACAGGGGGCGGCTACGAGCAGTACTTC. Its translation: CASSVGGTGGGYEQYF.

The chain is built from TRBV28 and TRBJ2-1, with D perhaps given as TRBD1 or TRBD2 (5 bases each). The CDR3 totals 14 residues. Germline lookup yields CDR1 MDHEN and CDR2 SYDVKM. V lost 3 bases, J lost 4 bases, and 10 bases lay in between. DNA for the CDR3: TGTGCCAGCAGTTTCCCGGGGACGTACAATGAGCAGTTCTTC. It specifies CASSFPGTYNEQFF.

The chain is built from TRBV9 and TRBJ2-3; 8 bases line up with TRBD2. In germline, CDR1 is SGDLS, CDR2 YYNGEE. This CDR3 has 16 residues. The V gene end was trimmed by 3 bases and the J gene end by 4 bases; junction bases not matched to a gene: 10. The CDR3 here is CASSAPAGASPDTQYF. The CDR3 DNA follows: TGTGCCAGCAGCGCGCCAGCGGGGGCCTCCCCAGATACGCAGTATTTT. Looking up the rest from reference TRBV9 and TRBJ2-3 gives the full variable domain: DSGVTQTPKHLITATGQRVTLRCSPRSGDLSVYWYQQSLDQGLQFLIQYYNGEERAKGNILERFSAQQFPDLHSELNLSSLELGDSALYFCASSAPAGASPDTQYFGPGTRLTVL.

The V call is TRBV5-5, the J call TRBJ1-6; D perhaps matches TRBD1 (6 bases). The germline V and J ends were trimmed by 2 bases and 11 bases, with 14 bases remaining between them. This CDR3 is built from 14 residues. Looked up from germline, CDR1 is SGHKS and CDR2 is YYEKEE (reference sequence). CDR3 DNA: TGTGCCAGCAGCTTTTACAGGGCAGACACACCCCTCCACTTT. Its translation: CASSFYRADTPLHF. Full variable domain (missing parts from reference TRBV5-5 and TRBJ1-6): DAGVTQSPTHLIKTRGQQVTLRCSPISGHKSVSWYQQVLGQGPQFIFQYYEKEERGRGNFPDRFSARQFPNYSSELNVNALLLGDSALYLCASSFYRADTPLHFGNGTRLTVT.

The chain recombines TRBV30 with TRBJ2-3; 8 bases are a match to TRBD1. The V gene's germline CDR1 is GTSNPN and CDR2 SVGIG (reference sequence). The CDR3 runs to 14 residues. The ends lost 1 base at V and 1 base at J; junction bases unmatched: 1. CDR3 region: CAWSGTGRTDTQYF. The CDR3 DNA follows: TGTGCCTGGAGTGGGACAGGGCGCACAGATACGCAGTATTTT.

As concerns this clone: It is unclear where the CDR3 begins or ends on the DNA, so no DNA is shown, and the CDR3 is as TCRdb lists it. The CDR3 sequence: CASSSSTSPFYEQYF. This chain links TRBV28 with TRBJ2-7; TRBD2 is taken as the D call from the table, unchecked against the DNA. The CDR3 is made up of 15 amino acids, end residues included. Germline CDR1 and CDR2: MDHEN and SYDVKM.

The rearrangement uses TRBV4-3 and TRBJ1-4, with 10 bases matching TRBD1. CDR1 and CDR2 (germline): LGHNA, YSLEER. CDR3 size: 16 residues. V lost 0 bases and J lost 10; bases outside the gene matches: 8. For the CDR3, the DNA is TGCGCCAGCAGCCAAGAAATCGGGACAGGGGTATTAAAACTGTTTTTT. Translation gives CASSQEIGTGVLKLFF.

This chain connects TRBV6-1 to TRBJ2-5; TRBD2 aligns across 12 bases. The CDR3 covers 14 residues. The V gene's germline CDR1 is MNHNS and CDR2 SASEGT. V shed 7 bases and J 3 bases; nucleotides not matched to a gene: 3. The CDR3 bases are TGTGCCAGCAAACTAGCGGGGGGAAAAGAGACCCAGTACTTC. Translation gives CASKLAGGKETQYF.

The chain recombines TRBV27 with TRBJ2-7; possible D gene TRBD1, 5 bases. The germline CDR1 and CDR2 sequences are MNHEY and SMNVEV (reference sequence). The length of the CDR3 is 10 residues. Between the trimmed V and J ends, which lost 8 bases and 9 bases, there was a span of 11 bases. The CDR3 protein is CASGGARQYF. The CDR3 region has the DNA TGTGCCAGCGGTGGGGCCAGGCAGTACTTC.

Concerning this clone itself: At one end the junction does not follow the germline gene, possibly because of a read error. Other DNA sequences from this sample encode an identical CDR3 as well. The rearrangement links TRBV5-4 to TRBJ1-2; TRBD1 aligns across 9 bases. The germline gives CDR1 SGHNT, CDR2 YYREEE (reference sequence). CDR3 length: 14 residues. The CDR3 DNA is TGCGCCAGCAGCTTAGTACAGGGGGCCTCTGGCTACACCTTC. This sequence encodes CASSLVQGASGYTF.

The rearrangement uses TRBV9 and TRBJ2-7, with D possibly being TRBD1 (6 bases). Per germline, CDR1 SGDLS and CDR2 YYNGEE. This CDR3 contains 14 residues. V lost 3 bases, J lost 3 bases, and 13 bases lay in between. The CDR3 loop reads CASSGTGRDYEQYF. The CDR3, as DNA: TGTGCCAGCAGCGGCACAGGGCGCGACTACGAGCAGTACTTC.

This clone came up a few times. V and J are TRBV7-8 and TRBJ2-3; D not resolved. Germline V gene lookup returns CDR1 SGHVS and CDR2 FQNEAQ. The ends were cut back, 5 bases at V and 2 bases at J, with 5 bases in the middle. The CDR3 has 12 residues. The CDR3 region is CASSAITDTQYF. In nucleotides, the CDR3 is TGTGCCAGCAGCGCAATCACAGATACGCAGTATTTT. The entire variable domain, with the rest obtained from reference TRBV7-8 and TRBJ2-3, is as follows: GAGVSQSPRYKVAKRGQDVALRCDPISGHVSLFWYQQALGQGPEFLTYFQNEAQLDKSGLPSDRFFAERPEGSVSTLKIQRTQQEDSAVYLCASSAITDTQYFGPGTRLTVL.

The chain links TRBV11-2 to TRBJ2-5; D is ambiguous. V lost 0 bases and J lost 5, with 4 bases in between. The length of the CDR3 is 12 residues. Germline V gives CDR1 SGHAT, CDR2 FQNNGV. The CDR3 DNA reads as TGTGCCAGCAGCTTAGAAGGGGAGACCCAGTACTTC. Protein sequence: CASSLEGETQYF.

DNA for the CDR3: TGTGCCAGCAGGGGGGGTCAAGAGACCCAGTACTTC. It is translated as CASRGGQETQYF. The chain couples TRBV6-6 to TRBJ2-5, with D possibly being TRBD2 (6 bases). Germline CDR1 is MNHNY and CDR2 is SVGAGI (reference sequence). Trimming shortened V by 6 bases and J by 2 bases, and 7 bases separated the two germline ends. This CDR3 contains 12 residues.

This chain connects TRBV4-2 to TRBJ2-5; D may match TRBD1 or TRBD2 (6 bases each). V was clipped by 4 bases and J by 4 bases, with 13 bases between them. The CDR3 runs 14 residues. Looked up from germline, CDR1 is LGHNA and CDR2 is YNFKEQ. CDR3 nucleotide sequence: TGTGCCAGCAGCCGGACGGAGGGGGGAGAGACCCAGTACTTC. Translating gives CASSRTEGGETQYF.

This chain uses TRBV28 with TRBJ1-1; possibly TRBD1 for D (5 bases). Germline CDR1 and CDR2: MDHEN and SYDVKM. The CDR3 has 13 residues. The V end was cut by 4 bases, the J end by 7 bases, with 13 bases between. The CDR3: CASSYQKRGEAFF. DNA of the CDR3: TGTGCCAGCAGTTATCAGAAAAGGGGTGAAGCTTTCTTT.

The chain employs TRBV29-1 and TRBJ2-3; 7 bases are a match to TRBD2. V lost 2 bases to trimming and J lost 2 bases; unmatched junction nucleotides: 4. The CDR3 contains 14 residues. Germline V gives CDR1 SQVTM, CDR2 ANQGSEA. The chain's CDR3 is CSVEWLADTDTQYF. In DNA form, the CDR3 reads TGCAGCGTTGAATGGCTAGCGGACACAGATACGCAGTATTTT.

This sequence joins TRBV25-1 and TRBJ2-2; no reliable D call. There are 16 residues in the CDR3. Per the germline V gene, CDR1 is MGHDK and CDR2 is SYGVNS. Between the trimmed V and J ends, which lost 2 bases and 3 bases, there was a span of 13 bases. The CDR3 region has the DNA TGTGCCAGCAGTGAAACAGCGAAAATGGACACCGGGGAGCTGTTTTTT. This sequence encodes CASSETAKMDTGELFF.

Remarks on this clone: In the same sample, other DNA sequences code for this CDR3. V and J are TRBV19 and TRBJ2-2; 10 bases match TRBD1. Germline CDR1 LNHDA, CDR2 SQIVND (reference sequence). The CDR3 spans 14 residues. The trim removed 6 bases at V and 8 bases at J, leaving 6 bases unmatched. This chain's CDR3 is CASRPGQGVGELFF. The CDR3 nucleotides are TGTGCCAGTAGACCCGGACAGGGGGTAGGGGAGCTGTTTTTT.

The chain combines TRBV7-2 with TRBJ1-4; 9 nucleotides agree with TRBD1. After removal of 5 bases from V and 7 bases from J, the junction contained 11 bases not matched to a gene. This CDR3 is built from 16 residues. The germline gives CDR1 SGHTA, CDR2 FQGNSA. CDR3 loop: CASSQNWGQGGEKLFF. CDR3 nucleotide sequence: TGTGCCAGCAGCCAAAACTGGGGACAGGGAGGTGAAAAACTGTTTTTT.

This rearrangement joins TRBV7-3 to TRBJ2-2, with D uncertain. CDR1 is SGHTA, CDR2 FQGTGA, per germline. This CDR3 is built from 16 residues. With 2 bases removed from V and 3 bases from J, the gap between germline ends came to 13 bases. DNA for the CDR3: TGTGCCAGCAGCTTAGCCCAGGTCGGAGACACCGGGGAGCTGTTTTTT. Protein sequence: CASSLAQVGDTGELFF.

This clone was found once. This chain joins TRBV13 and TRBJ2-3; TRBD2 aligns across 10 bases. Germline V gene data show CDR1 as PRHDT and CDR2 as FYEKMQ (reference sequence). This CDR3 has 15 amino acids. V dropped 5 bases and J dropped 2; count of bases not matched to a gene: 4. The CDR3, as DNA: TGTGCCAGCAGCCCCGGACTAGCGGCCACAGATACGCAGTATTTT. Translating gives CASSPGLAATDTQYF.

This rearrangement joins TRBV19 to TRBJ1-2; 7 bases fit TRBD1. V trimming: 1 base; J trimming: 5 bases; junction bases outside the gene matches: 4. Germline V gives CDR1 LNHDA, CDR2 SQIVND (reference sequence). This CDR3 is built from 14 residues. CDR3 DNA: TGTGCCAGTAGTATAGCTACAGGGGATTATGGCTACACCTTC. Amino acids: CASSIATGDYGYTF.

The chain recombines TRBV4-2 with TRBJ2-1; D is possibly TRBD2 (6 bases). Trimming stripped 5 bases from V and 2 bases from J, with 16 bases between. In germline, CDR1 is LGHNA, CDR2 YNFKEQ. The CDR3 is 16 residues long. The CDR3 nucleotides are TGTGCCAGCAGCGGGCCTACGCGGGGTACCTACAATGAGCAGTTCTTC. Translated: CASSGPTRGTYNEQFF.